This T cell receptor (beta chain) was sequenced in a study of blood T cell repertoires in COVID-19. Study overall: The United States, Italy and Spain supplied acute and convalescent COVID-19 samples. T cells, B-cell-depleted T cells, or PBMCs provided the cDNA or gDNA that served as material.

Authors' data handling: Reference gene primer amplification yielded estimated nucleated cell counts. Method: immunoSEQ multiplex PCR; TCRdb's copy keeps in-frame clones and lacks some. V and J calls and clone size are as listed in that table; D and trimming were resolved from the DNA. Here the sample spans 110,000 or so clones, 70% to 80% being singletons. Germline V gene sequence: CDR1 SQVTM, CDR2 ANQGSEA. The CDR3 length is 16 residues. V gave up 7 bases and J gave up 1 base, with 20 bases separating them. The sequencing sample was made of peripheral blood. The TCR originated in a man between 65 and 85 years old with acute or convalescent COVID-19. The rearrangement uses TRBV29-1 and TRBJ2-1; possible D gene TRBD2, 5 bases. CDR3 nucleotide sequence: TGCAGCGCAGAAAACCTGCGGGTCCTGTCCTACAATGAGCAGTTCTTC. Translation gives CSAENLRVLSYNEQFF.